A selection of T cell receptor beta chains follows, all from one sample in a study of blood T cell repertoires in COVID-19. Only in-frame clones appear in the TCRdb table, and some are missing; sequencing was by immunoSEQ multiplex PCR. The repertoire has about 58,000 clones, about nine tenths of them found once; the top ten carry more than 7%. Material for sequencing was peripheral blood. These receptors all stem from a woman in her seventies with active COVID-19. Both conserved end residues are part of each CDR3. Each record gives: V gene, J gene, D gene, clone size, CDR3 protein, CDR3 DNA. D genes are given only for firm matches. The listing skips clone size in some rows; elsewhere it reads once, few, many or a size class.

v_gene: TRBV27
j_gene: TRBJ2-1
d_gene: NA
abundance: once
CDR3aa: CASSFTVYNEQFF
CDR3nt: TGTGCCAGCAGCTTTACAGTCTACAATGAGCAGTTCTTC

v_gene: TRBV30
j_gene: TRBJ1-1
d_gene: TRBD1
abundance: NA
CDR3aa: CAWTGQVMNTEAFF
CDR3nt: TGTGCCTGGACCGGACAGGTGATGAACACTGAAGCTTTCTTT

v_gene: TRBV19
j_gene: TRBJ1-3
d_gene: NA
abundance: NA
CDR3aa: CASSTRPEGVSGNTIYF
CDR3nt: TGTGCCAGTAGTACCCGGCCCGAGGGGGTCTCTGGAAACACCATATATTTT

v_gene: TRBV3-1/TRBV3-2
j_gene: TRBJ2-3
d_gene: NA
abundance: NA
CDR3aa: CASSLNTDTQYF
CDR3nt: TGTGCCAGCAGCCTCAACACAGATACGCAGTATTTT

v_gene: TRBV3-1/TRBV3-2
j_gene: TRBJ1-2
d_gene: TRBD1
abundance: NA
CDR3aa: CASSQDLRTGYSNYGYTF
CDR3nt: TGTGCCAGCAGCCAAGACTTAAGGACAGGTTATTCTAACTATGGCTACACCTTC

v_gene: TRBV24-1
j_gene: TRBJ2-1
d_gene: NA
abundance: NA
CDR3aa: CATSDPGEEDNEQFF
CDR3nt: TGTGCCACCAGTGATCCGGGAGAGGAGGACAATGAGCAGTTCTTC

v_gene: TRBV2
j_gene: TRBJ2-5
d_gene: TRBD2
abundance: few
CDR3aa: CASSETGFSGDFRETQYF
CDR3nt: TGTGCCAGCAGTGAGACGGGCTTTAGCGGGGACTTCCGGGAGACCCAGTACTTC

v_gene: TRBV25-1
j_gene: TRBJ2-7
d_gene: NA
abundance: NA
CDR3aa: CASSDGGRRSSYEQYF
CDR3nt: TGTGCCAGCAGTGACGGGGGACGGCGAAGCTCCTACGAGCAGTACTTC

v_gene: TRBV30
j_gene: TRBJ1-4
d_gene: TRBD1
abundance: NA
CDR3aa: CAWSKRDRAEKLFF
CDR3nt: TGTGCCTGGAGTAAAAGGGACAGGGCTGAAAAACTGTTTTTT

v_gene: TRBV5-5
j_gene: TRBJ2-7
d_gene: TRBD1
abundance: once
CDR3aa: CASSPGTAEGYEQYF
CDR3nt: TGTGCCAGCAGCCCCGGGACAGCAGAGGGGTACGAGCAGTACTTC

v_gene: TRBV13
j_gene: TRBJ2-1
d_gene: TRBD2
abundance: NA
CDR3aa: CASSPGSGTLNEQFF
CDR3nt: TGTGCCAGCAGCCCGGGTAGCGGGACCCTCAATGAGCAGTTCTTC

v_gene: TRBV30
j_gene: TRBJ2-2
d_gene: NA
abundance: NA
CDR3aa: CAWSDPNFRAGELFF
CDR3nt: TGTGCCTGGAGTGACCCAAATTTCCGGGCCGGGGAGCTGTTTTTT

v_gene: TRBV7-3
j_gene: TRBJ1-5
d_gene: NA
abundance: NA
CDR3aa: CASSPDSPLGNQPQHF
CDR3nt: TGTGCCAGCAGCCCTGACAGTCCCCTAGGCAATCAGCCCCAGCATTTT

v_gene: TRBV6-5
j_gene: TRBJ2-2
d_gene: NA
abundance: NA
CDR3aa: CASTRGGTGELFF
CDR3nt: TGTGCCAGCACCCGAGGTGGGACCGGGGAGCTGTTTTTT

v_gene: TRBV5-1
j_gene: TRBJ2-7
d_gene: NA
abundance: NA
CDR3aa: CASSLFAVTSGEQYF
CDR3nt: TGCGCCAGCAGCTTGTTTGCAGTTACGTCGGGAGAGCAGTACTTC

v_gene: TRBV2
j_gene: TRBJ2-7
d_gene: NA
abundance: NA
CDR3aa: CASSPGQSSFREQYF
CDR3nt: TGTGCCAGCAGTCCAGGACAGTCCTCATTCCGCGAGCAGTACTTC

v_gene: TRBV27
j_gene: TRBJ2-7
d_gene: TRBD2
abundance: NA
CDR3aa: CASSPGLAGSYEQYF
CDR3nt: TGTGCCAGCAGCCCGGGACTAGCGGGGTCCTACGAGCAGTACTTC

v_gene: TRBV9
j_gene: TRBJ2-3
d_gene: NA
abundance: NA
CDR3aa: CASSVGSSVWADTQYF
CDR3nt: TGTGCCAGCAGCGTAGGGTCTAGCGTCTGGGCAGATACGCAGTATTTT

v_gene: TRBV11-2
j_gene: TRBJ2-7
d_gene: TRBD2
abundance: once
CDR3aa: CASSPGLAVSSYEQYF
CDR3nt: TGTGCCAGCAGCCCCGGACTAGCGGTCAGCTCCTACGAGCAGTACTTC

v_gene: TRBV5-4
j_gene: TRBJ2-2
d_gene: NA
abundance: NA
CDR3aa: CASSLSRVDTGELFF
CDR3nt: TGTGCCAGCAGCTTGAGCAGGGTGGACACCGGGGAGCTGTTTTTT

v_gene: TRBV7-2
j_gene: TRBJ2-7
d_gene: TRBD2
abundance: NA
CDR3aa: CASSYPPGGVYEQYF
CDR3nt: TGTGCCAGCAGCTACCCGCCGGGAGGAGTCTACGAGCAGTACTTC

v_gene: TRBV28
j_gene: TRBJ2-3
d_gene: NA
abundance: NA
CDR3aa: CASSLDTGLGTQYF
CDR3nt: TGTGCCAGCAGTCTCGATACAGGGTTGGGTACGCAGTATTTT

v_gene: TRBV19
j_gene: TRBJ2-1
d_gene: TRBD1
abundance: NA
CDR3aa: CASSIDGGQGPPYNEQFF
CDR3nt: TGTGCCAGTAGTATAGATGGGGGACAGGGGCCTCCCTACAATGAGCAGTTCTTC

v_gene: TRBV11-2
j_gene: TRBJ2-1
d_gene: TRBD2
abundance: once
CDR3aa: CASSFTSGAQGEQFF
CDR3nt: TGTGCCAGCAGCTTTACTAGCGGAGCCCAGGGGGAGCAGTTCTTC

v_gene: TRBV7-3
j_gene: TRBJ2-3
d_gene: NA
abundance: NA
CDR3aa: CASSLIAGRRDTQYF
CDR3nt: TGTGCCAGCAGCTTAATCGCAGGGCGGCGGGATACGCAGTATTTT

v_gene: TRBV28
j_gene: TRBJ1-5
d_gene: NA
abundance: NA
CDR3aa: CASRLGASNQPQHF
CDR3nt: TGTGCCAGCAGACTGGGGGCCAGCAATCAGCCCCAGCATTTT

v_gene: TRBV11-3
j_gene: TRBJ2-7
d_gene: TRBD1
abundance: NA
CDR3aa: CASSSRDRGSRQYF
CDR3nt: TGTGCCAGCAGCAGCCGGGACAGGGGGTCGCGGCAGTACTTC

v_gene: TRBV10-3
j_gene: TRBJ2-1
d_gene: TRBD2
abundance: once
CDR3aa: CAISDSYGTSGRASINEQFF
CDR3nt: TGTGCCATCAGTGATTCGTACGGGACTAGCGGGAGGGCCAGTATCAATGAGCAGTTCTTC

v_gene: TRBV7-7
j_gene: TRBJ2-1
d_gene: NA
abundance: NA
CDR3aa: CASSQTSNSYNEQFF
CDR3nt: TGTGCTAGCAGCCAAACCAGTAACTCCTACAATGAGCAGTTCTTC

v_gene: TRBV30
j_gene: TRBJ2-7
d_gene: TRBD1
abundance: NA
CDR3aa: CAWSVGQGAYEQYF
CDR3nt: TGTGCCTGGAGTGTTGGACAGGGGGCCTACGAGCAGTACTTC

v_gene: TRBV9
j_gene: TRBJ2-6
d_gene: NA
abundance: NA
CDR3aa: CASSGRRGTGANVLTF
CDR3nt: TGTGCCAGCAGCGGCCGAAGGGGTACCGGGGCCAACGTCCTGACTTTC

v_gene: TRBV30
j_gene: TRBJ1-6
d_gene: NA
abundance: NA
CDR3aa: CAWRRDSPLHF
CDR3nt: TGTGCCTGGAGGAGGGATTCACCCCTCCACTTT

v_gene: TRBV2
j_gene: TRBJ1-5
d_gene: TRBD1
abundance: NA
CDR3aa: CASGTGNDQPQHF
CDR3nt: TGTGCCAGCGGGACAGGTAATGATCAGCCCCAGCATTTT

v_gene: TRBV2
j_gene: TRBJ2-1
d_gene: NA
abundance: NA
CDR3aa: CASSEDIISYNEQFF
CDR3nt: TGTGCCAGCAGCGAAGACATTATCTCCTACAATGAGCAGTTCTTC

v_gene: TRBV7-9
j_gene: TRBJ2-7
d_gene: NA
abundance: NA
CDR3aa: CASSSDNYEQYF
CDR3nt: TGTGCCAGCAGCTCCGACAACTACGAGCAGTACTTC

v_gene: TRBV7-2
j_gene: TRBJ1-4
d_gene: NA
abundance: NA
CDR3aa: CASSRMRGTNEKLFF
CDR3nt: TGTGCCAGCAGCCGTATGCGGGGGACTAATGAAAAACTGTTTTTT

v_gene: TRBV5-1
j_gene: TRBJ2-1
d_gene: TRBD2
abundance: once
CDR3aa: CASSLGTSYNEQFF
CDR3nt: TGCGCCAGCAGCTTGGGGACTAGCTACAATGAGCAGTTCTTC

v_gene: TRBV20-1
j_gene: TRBJ2-3
d_gene: NA
abundance: NA
CDR3aa: CSALIPDTQYF
CDR3nt: TGCAGTGCTCTAATACCAGATACGCAGTATTTT

v_gene: TRBV21-1
j_gene: TRBJ1-2
d_gene: NA
abundance: NA
CDR3aa: CASSRDRGLANYGYTF
CDR3nt: TGTGCCAGCAGCCGGGACAGGGGGCTAGCTAACTATGGCTACACCTTC

v_gene: TRBV6-1
j_gene: TRBJ1-2
d_gene: NA
abundance: NA
CDR3aa: CASSDPGEIGRSGGYTF
CDR3nt: TGTGCCAGCAGTGATCCCGGGGAAATTGGCCGGTCGGGAGGCTACACCTTC

v_gene: TRBV27
j_gene: TRBJ2-7
d_gene: NA
abundance: NA
CDR3aa: CASSPTGNLYEQYF
CDR3nt: TGTGCCAGCAGTCCTACAGGGAACTTATACGAGCAGTACTTC

v_gene: TRBV6-5
j_gene: TRBJ1-1
d_gene: NA
abundance: NA
CDR3aa: CASSYLGMNTEAFF
CDR3nt: TGTGCCAGCAGTTACCTGGGCATGAACACTGAAGCTTTCTTT

v_gene: TRBV11-2
j_gene: TRBJ2-7
d_gene: NA
abundance: NA
CDR3aa: CASSTLGGSDSYEQYF
CDR3nt: TGTGCCAGCAGCACTCTGGGGGGTAGCGACTCCTACGAGCAGTACTTC

v_gene: TRBV7-2
j_gene: TRBJ1-6
d_gene: TRBD1
abundance: NA
CDR3aa: CASSPRGGKNSPLHF
CDR3nt: TGTGCCAGCAGCCCGCGAGGGGGCAAGAATTCACCCCTCCACTTT

v_gene: TRBV5-1
j_gene: TRBJ2-2
d_gene: TRBD1
abundance: NA
CDR3aa: CASSLASSGGASGELFF
CDR3nt: TGCGCCAGCAGCTTGGCGTCGTCAGGGGGCGCGTCCGGGGAGCTGTTTTTT

v_gene: TRBV27
j_gene: TRBJ1-2
d_gene: TRBD1
abundance: NA
CDR3aa: CASSTGTGGSYGYTF
CDR3nt: TGTGCCAGCAGTACCGGGACAGGGGGGTCCTATGGCTACACCTTC

v_gene: TRBV2
j_gene: TRBJ2-5
d_gene: TRBD2
abundance: NA
CDR3aa: CASRDLAGGQYF
CDR3nt: TGTGCCAGCAGGGATCTAGCGGGAGGGCAGTACTTC

v_gene: TRBV6-1
j_gene: TRBJ2-1
d_gene: TRBD2
abundance: NA
CDR3aa: CASSEPRTSGRALREQFF
CDR3nt: TGTGCCAGCAGTGAACCACGGACTAGCGGGAGGGCCCTTCGGGAGCAGTTCTTC

v_gene: TRBV5-6
j_gene: TRBJ1-2
d_gene: NA
abundance: NA
CDR3aa: CASSLGTDYGYTF
CDR3nt: TGTGCCAGCAGCTTGGGGACAGACTATGGCTACACCTTC